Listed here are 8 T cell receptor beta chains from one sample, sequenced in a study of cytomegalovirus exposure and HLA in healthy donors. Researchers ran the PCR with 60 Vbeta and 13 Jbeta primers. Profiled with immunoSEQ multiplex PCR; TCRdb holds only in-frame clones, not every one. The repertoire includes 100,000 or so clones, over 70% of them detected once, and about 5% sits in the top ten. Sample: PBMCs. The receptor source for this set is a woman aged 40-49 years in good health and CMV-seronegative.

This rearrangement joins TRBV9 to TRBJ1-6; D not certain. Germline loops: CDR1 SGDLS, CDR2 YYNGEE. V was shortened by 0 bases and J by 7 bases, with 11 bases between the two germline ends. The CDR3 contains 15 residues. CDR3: CASSVDKTSNSPLHF. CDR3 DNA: TGTGCCAGCAGCGTAGATAAGACAAGCAATTCACCCCTCCACTTT.

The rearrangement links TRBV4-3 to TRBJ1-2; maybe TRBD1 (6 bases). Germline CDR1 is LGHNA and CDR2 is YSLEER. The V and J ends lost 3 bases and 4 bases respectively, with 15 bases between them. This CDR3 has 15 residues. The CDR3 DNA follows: TGCGCCAGCAGCCATTTCGGACAGCCAGGCTATGGCTACACCTTC. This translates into CASSHFGQPGYGYTF.

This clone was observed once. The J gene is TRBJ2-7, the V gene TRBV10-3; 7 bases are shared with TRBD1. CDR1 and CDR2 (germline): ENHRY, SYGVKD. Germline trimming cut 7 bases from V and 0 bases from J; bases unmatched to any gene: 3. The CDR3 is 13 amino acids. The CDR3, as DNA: TGTGCCATCAATACAGGGGACTCCTACGAGCAGTACTTC. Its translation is CAINTGDSYEQYF.

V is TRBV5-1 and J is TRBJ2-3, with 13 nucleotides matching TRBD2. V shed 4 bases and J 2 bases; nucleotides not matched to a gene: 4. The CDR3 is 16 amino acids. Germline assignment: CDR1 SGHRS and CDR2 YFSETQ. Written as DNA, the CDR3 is TGCGCCAGCAGCACGGGACTAGCGGGGCTCACAGATACGCAGTATTTT. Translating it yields CASSTGLAGLTDTQYF.

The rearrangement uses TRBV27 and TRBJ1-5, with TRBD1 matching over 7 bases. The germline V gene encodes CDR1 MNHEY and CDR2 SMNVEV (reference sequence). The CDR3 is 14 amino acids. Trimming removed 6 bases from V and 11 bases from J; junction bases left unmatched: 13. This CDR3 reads CASRSTGSQWAQHF. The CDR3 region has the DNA TGTGCCAGCAGATCGACAGGGTCTCAATGGGCCCAGCATTTT.

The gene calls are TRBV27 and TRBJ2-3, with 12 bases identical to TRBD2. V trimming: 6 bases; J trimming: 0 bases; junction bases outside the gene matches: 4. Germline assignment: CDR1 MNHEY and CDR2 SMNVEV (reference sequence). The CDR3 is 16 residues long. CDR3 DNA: TGTGCCAGCAGACTAGCGGGGGGTATGAGCACAGATACGCAGTATTTT. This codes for CASRLAGGMSTDTQYF.

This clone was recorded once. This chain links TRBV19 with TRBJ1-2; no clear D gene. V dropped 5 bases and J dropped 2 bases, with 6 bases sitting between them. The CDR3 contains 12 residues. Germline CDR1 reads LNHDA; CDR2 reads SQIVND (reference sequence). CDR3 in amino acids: CASSLQNYGYTF. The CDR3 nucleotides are TGTGCCAGTAGTCTACAGAACTATGGCTACACCTTC.

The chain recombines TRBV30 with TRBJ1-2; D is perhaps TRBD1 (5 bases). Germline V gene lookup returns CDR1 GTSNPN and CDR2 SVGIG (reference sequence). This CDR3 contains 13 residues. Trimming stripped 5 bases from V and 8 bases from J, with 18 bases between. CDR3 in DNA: TGTGCCTGGTCGACGGGGGGGGGTTCGGGCTACACCTTC. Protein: CAWSTGGGSGYTF.